These 32 T cell receptor beta chains were all obtained from the same sample, sequenced in a study of T-cell memory formation after mild COVID-19. In TCRdb, the 5' RACE reads were re-called with MiXCR into one record per CDR3 protein. This table holds about 84,000 distinct CDR3 sequences, around 13% found once. Sequencing used PBMCs or a T cell subset sorted from them (not recorded which). These receptors originate from an adult woman who had mild COVID-19 (a few samples of this study predate the infection). Cell type and time point are not known.

The CDR3 is CASSFIVRQETQYF. The CDR3 coding sequence is TGTGCCAGCAGCTTTATAGTCCGCCAAGAGACCCAGTACTTC. This sequence joins TRBV5-6 and TRBJ2-5; D is undetermined. The CDR3 contains 14 residues. V lost 2 bases to trimming and J lost 1 base, with 9 bases between them. Germline loops: CDR1 SGHDT, CDR2 YYEEEE.

This clonotype was counted only a few times. The genes are TRBV11-3 and TRBJ2-3; TRBD2 matches 14 bases. This CDR3 comprises 18 residues. After removal of 8 bases from V and 2 bases from J, the junction contained 12 bases not matched to a gene. CDR1 is SGHNT and CDR2 is YENEEA in the germline V gene. As DNA, the CDR3 is TGTGCCAGCGAGGGGTCTGTGGGACTAGCGGGAGACACAGATACGCAGTATTTT. This gives the protein CASEGSVGLAGDTDTQYF.

This clonotype has only a few counts. V and J are TRBV11-3 and TRBJ2-1, with D possibly being TRBD2 (5 bases). The CDR3 covers 16 residues. V was clipped by 7 bases and J by 5 bases, with 21 bases between them. Germline V CDR1 and CDR2: SGHNT, YENEEA. CDR3 in amino acids: CASKQSGTTTHNEQFF. Here the CDR3 DNA reads TGTGCCAGCAAGCAAAGCGGAACCACGACGCACAATGAGCAGTTCTTC.

CDR3 protein: CASSLAEGSNEQFF. CDR3 bases: TGCGCCAGCAGCTTGGCCGAGGGGTCCAATGAGCAGTTCTTC. The chain uses TRBV5-1 and TRBJ2-1, with D perhaps TRBD1 or TRBD2 (5 bases each). Germline CDR1 is SGHRS and CDR2 is YFSETQ. This CDR3 is built from 14 residues. Between the trimmed V and J ends, which lost 0 bases and 6 bases, there was a span of 10 bases.

This clonotype showed up just a few times. The chain joins TRBV14 to TRBJ1-1; D uncertain. This CDR3 is 13 amino acids long. Trimming shortened V by 4 bases and J by 5 bases, and 11 bases separated the two germline ends. Germline CDR1 and CDR2: SGHDN and FVKESK. The CDR3 loop is CASSRHSGTEAFF. In nucleotides, the CDR3 is TGTGCCAGCAGCCGGCACTCGGGGACTGAAGCTTTCTTT.

The chain couples TRBV7-9 to TRBJ2-7, with D unresolved. The length of the CDR3 is 12 residues. Germline CDR1 SEHNR, CDR2 FQNEAQ (reference sequence). The V and J ends lost 1 base and 2 bases respectively, with 3 bases between them. The DNA for the CDR3 is TGTGCCAGCAGCTTAGAAACCTACGAGCAGTACTTC. Translation gives CASSLETYEQYF.

This clonotype was seen a few times. V gene TRBV11-2 combines with J gene TRBJ1-2; 7 bases fit TRBD1. Unmatched junction bases numbered 18, after V lost 6 bases and J lost 5 bases. From germline, CDR1 is SGHAT and CDR2 FQNNGV. The CDR3 length is 17 residues. The CDR3 DNA reads TGTGCCAGCAGGGACCCGGGACAGAGTCTATCCCATTATGGCTACACCTTC. Protein product: CASRDPGQSLSHYGYTF.

The rearrangement links TRBV18 to TRBJ2-3; D unclear. The V gene lost 0 bases and the J gene lost 2 bases, with 18 bases spanning the gap. This CDR3 contains 18 residues. Germline V gene data show CDR1 as KGHSH and CDR2 as LQKENI. The CDR3 reads CASSPPVGSPGPTDTQYF. As DNA, the CDR3 is TGTGCCAGCTCACCACCGGTGGGCTCCCCCGGCCCCACAGATACGCAGTATTTT.

This clonotype turned up a few times. CDR3 amino acids: CASGGRGGPADTQYF. As DNA, the CDR3 is TGTGCCAGCGGGGGACGAGGGGGGCCGGCAGATACGCAGTATTTT. This chain links TRBV2 with TRBJ2-3; D is possibly TRBD1 or TRBD2 (6 bases each). The CDR3 totals 15 residues. Germline V gene data show CDR1 as SNHLY and CDR2 as FYNNEI. V was shortened by 8 bases and J by 4 bases, with 19 bases between the two germline ends.

The chain employs TRBV9 and TRBJ2-7; possibly TRBD1 for D (6 bases). Per germline, CDR1 SGDLS and CDR2 YYNGEE. The CDR3 length is 14 residues. Trimming removed 0 bases from V and 5 bases from J, with 12 bases in between. The CDR3 nucleotides read TGTGCCAGCAGCGTAGGGTCACAGGGAAACGAGCAGTACTTC. Translating gives CASSVGSQGNEQYF. Supplemented by reference TRBV9 and TRBJ2-7, the full variable domain reads DSGVTQTPKHLITATGQRVTLRCSPRSGDLSVYWYQQSLDQGLQFLIQYYNGEERAKGNILERFSAQQFPDLHSELNLSSLELGDSALYFCASSVGSQGNEQYFGPGTRLTVT.

J is TRBJ2-1 and V is TRBV2; TRBD2 is a possible D gene (5 bases). Germline V gene lookup returns CDR1 SNHLY and CDR2 FYNNEI. This CDR3 is 15 amino acids long. V was cut by 6 bases and J by 1 base, with 13 bases left in between. The CDR3, as DNA: TGTGCCAGCAGGGATTGGACGGGGTCCTACAATGAGCAGTTCTTC. Encoded protein: CASRDWTGSYNEQFF. Supplemented by reference TRBV2 and TRBJ2-1, the full variable domain reads EPEVTQTPSHQVTQMGQEVILRCVPISNHLYFYWYRQILGQKVEFLVSFYNNEISEKSEIFDDQFSVERPDGSNFTLKIRSTKLEDSAMYFCASRDWTGSYNEQFFGPGTRLTVL.

This clonotype was counted a few times. The rearrangement joins TRBV12-3 or TRBV12-4 to TRBJ2-7; D remains unclear. Trimming stripped 2 bases from V and 5 bases from J, with 13 bases between. The CDR3 extends over 14 amino acids. CDR3 sequence: CASSLSLAGDEQYF. CDR3 nucleotide sequence: TGTGCCAGCAGTTTAAGCTTGGCAGGCGACGAGCAGTACTTC.

The chain joins TRBV7-9 to TRBJ2-1; D might be TRBD1 or TRBD2, each matching 5 bases. The CDR3 runs 14 residues. CDR1 is SEHNR, CDR2 FQNEAQ, per germline (reference sequence). The V end was cut by 5 bases, the J end by 5 bases, with 13 bases between. The CDR3 sequence is CASSASRDHNEQFF. The CDR3, as DNA: TGTGCCAGCAGCGCATCCCGGGACCACAATGAGCAGTTCTTC.

The chain employs TRBV5-1 and TRBJ2-7; D is perhaps TRBD2 (5 bases). There are 15 residues in the CDR3. The V end was cut by 5 bases, the J end by 0 bases, with 15 bases between. Germline values: CDR1 SGHRS, CDR2 YFSETQ. The CDR3 region is CASRQTKGYSYEQYF. The CDR3 DNA follows: TGCGCCAGCAGGCAGACTAAAGGGTACTCCTACGAGCAGTACTTC.

The chain employs TRBV29-1 and TRBJ2-3; 7 nucleotides line up with TRBD2. J lost 1 base, V lost 6 bases, and 7 bases had no gene match. The CDR3 covers 14 residues. Germline values: CDR1 SQVTM, CDR2 ANQGSEA. The CDR3 spells CSVVGAGGTDTQYF. CDR3 sequence (DNA): TGCAGCGTCGTTGGGGCGGGGGGCACAGATACGCAGTATTTT.

This clonotype was observed a handful of times. This chain joins TRBV27 and TRBJ2-7, with 7 bases that match TRBD1. The CDR3 covers 15 residues. Germline V CDR1 and CDR2: MNHEY, SMNVEV (reference sequence). The V gene end was trimmed by 8 bases and the J gene end by 0 bases; junction bases not matched to a gene: 10. CDR3 protein: CASSVDRDSSYEQYF. In nucleotides, the CDR3 is TGTGCCAGCTCCGTAGACCGGGACAGCTCCTACGAGCAGTACTTC.

In this sample, this clonotype turned up a few times. The V and J genes are TRBV7-9 and TRBJ2-1, with TRBD2 matching over 8 bases. CDR1 is SEHNR, CDR2 FQNEAQ, per germline (reference sequence). There are 16 residues in the CDR3. J lost 7 bases, V lost 5 bases, and 13 bases had no gene match. The CDR3 DNA follows: TGTGCCAGCAGCACCACACGAGCGGGAGCCGCTAATGAGCAGTTCTTC. Translating gives CASSTTRAGAANEQFF.

The gene calls are TRBV3-1 and TRBJ2-3; D gene ambiguous. The germline gives CDR1 LGHDT, CDR2 YNNKEL (reference sequence). The CDR3 runs 14 residues. Deletions cut 0 bases from V and 6 bases from J, with 10 bases between. This CDR3 reads CASSQDQDLDTQYF. CDR3 DNA sequence: TGTGCCAGCAGCCAAGATCAAGACTTGGATACGCAGTATTTT.

This clonotype has just a few counts. The V call is TRBV29-1, the J call TRBJ2-1; D is uncertain. Germline V gives CDR1 SQVTM, CDR2 ANQGSEA. Trimming pared 4 bases from V and 6 bases from J, leaving 10 bases between. The CDR3 totals 12 residues. In DNA, the CDR3 is TGCAGCGTTGTGGCTCCCTCCAATGAGCAGTTCTTC. It is translated as CSVVAPSNEQFF.

This clonotype showed up just a few times. The gene calls are TRBV5-1 and TRBJ1-3; D is unresolved. CDR3 length equals 15 residues. Trimming pared 0 bases from V and 0 bases from J, leaving 7 bases between. The germline V gene has CDR1 SGHRS and CDR2 YFSETQ. CDR3 coding DNA: TGCGCCAGCAGCTTGGGGTTGAGCTCTGGAAACACCATATATTTT. The encoded protein is CASSLGLSSGNTIYF.

This clonotype was recorded many times. A junction end diverges from the germline sequence, so it may reflect a read error. The chain has TRBV2 and TRBJ1-1; D ambiguous. The germline gives CDR1 SNHLY, CDR2 FYNNEI. This CDR3 comprises 15 residues. CDR3 loop: CASRTLTDPNAEAFF. The DNA of the CDR3 is TGTGCCAGCAGAACCCTGACGGACCCGAACGCTGAAGCTTTCTTT.

The rearrangement links TRBV7-8 to TRBJ2-1; D perhaps matches TRBD1 (5 bases). V was trimmed by 6 bases and J by 6 bases, leaving 12 bases between them. The CDR3 is made up of 13 amino acids. Germline V gene sequence: CDR1 SGHVS, CDR2 FQNEAQ. The CDR3 sequence is CASSQLRGNEQFF. CDR3 bases: TGTGCCAGCAGTCAACTTAGGGGCAATGAGCAGTTCTTC.

The chain is built from TRBV12-3 or TRBV12-4 and TRBJ2-2; D gene unclear. V shed 11 bases and J shed 0 bases, with 7 bases lying between them. This CDR3 comprises 12 residues. CDR3 region: CASPANTGELFF. The CDR3 DNA sequence: TGTGCCTCGCCGGCGAACACCGGGGAGCTGTTTTTT.

There are a few counts of this clonotype. The chain carries TRBV24-1 and TRBJ1-5; a possible D gene is TRBD1 (6 bases). V lost 0 bases and J 5 bases, leaving 7 bases between the germline ends. This CDR3 has 14 amino acids. CDR1 KGHDR and CDR2 SFDVKD come from the germline V gene. CDR3 loop: CATSDLWTDQPQHF. In nucleotides, the CDR3 is TGTGCCACCAGTGATTTGTGGACAGATCAGCCCCAGCATTTT.

There are a few counts of this clonotype. V gene TRBV19 combines with J gene TRBJ2-1; 13 bases match TRBD2. The trim removed 1 base at V and 2 bases at J, leaving 5 bases unmatched. Germline V gene data show CDR1 as LNHDA and CDR2 as SQIVND (reference sequence). The CDR3 contains 18 residues. CDR3 protein: CASSIVGLAGVTYNEQFF. CDR3 nucleotides: TGTGCCAGTAGTATAGTAGGACTAGCGGGGGTCACCTACAATGAGCAGTTCTTC.

The chain uses TRBV19 and TRBJ1-5; possible D gene TRBD1, 5 bases. The CDR3 extends over 13 amino acids. Trimming took 2 bases from V and 7 from J, leaving 9 bases between them. CDR1 and CDR2 from the germline V gene are LNHDA and SQIVND (reference sequence). The CDR3 sequence: CASSIPQGQPQHF. The CDR3 nucleotides read TGTGCCAGTAGTATACCCCAGGGACAGCCCCAGCATTTT.

This clonotype was detected a few times. The chain links TRBV14 to TRBJ2-7; D is unclear. Trimming stripped 4 bases from V and 7 bases from J, with 11 bases between. Germline V gene data show CDR1 as SGHDN and CDR2 as FVKESK. This CDR3 contains 12 residues. Written as DNA, the CDR3 is TGTGCCAGCAGCCTAAGGTCGACAGAGCAGTACTTC. This encodes CASSLRSTEQYF.

This clonotype has a handful of counts. The chain links TRBV12-3 or TRBV12-4 to TRBJ2-1; 8 positions agree with TRBD2. The CDR3 runs to 15 residues. V lost 6 bases to trimming and J lost 7 bases; unmatched junction nucleotides: 11. CDR3 amino acids: CASRSSGLVVNEQFF. CDR3 DNA sequence: TGTGCCAGCAGGTCCTCGGGACTAGTGGTGAATGAGCAGTTCTTC.

The CDR3 bases are TGTGCCAGCAGGCATGACAGGGCAGATACGCAGTATTTT. This translates into CASRHDRADTQYF. The chain joins TRBV7-9 to TRBJ2-3, with 7 bases fitting TRBD1. Trimming cost V 6 bases and J 4 bases; bases outside gene matches: 4. CDR1 SEHNR and CDR2 FQNEAQ come from the germline V gene (reference sequence). The CDR3 contains 13 residues. Variable domain in full (rest from reference TRBV7-9 and TRBJ2-3): DTGVSQNPRHKITKRGQNVTFRCDPISEHNRLYWYRQTLGQGPEFLTYFQNEAQLEKSRLLSDRFSAERPKGSFSTLEIQRTEQGDSAMYLCASRHDRADTQYFGPGTRLTVL.

This clonotype was detected only a few times. The chain links TRBV7-2 to TRBJ2-7; D is unclear. Germline assignment: CDR1 SGHTA and CDR2 FQGNSA. This CDR3 has 13 amino acids. V was trimmed by 10 bases and J by 4 bases, leaving 17 bases between them. CDR3 sequence: CAITEENVYEQYF. CDR3 DNA: TGTGCCATCACAGAGGAAAATGTTTACGAGCAGTACTTC.

V usage is TRBV11-2 and J usage is TRBJ2-1; D uncertain. Trimming pared 2 bases from V and 9 bases from J, leaving 11 bases between. Per the germline V gene, CDR1 is SGHAT and CDR2 is FQNNGV. This CDR3 is 13 amino acids long. DNA of the CDR3: TGTGCCAGCAGCTTATTAGGGCTGGGTGAGCAGTTCTTC. Its protein is CASSLLGLGEQFF.

The genes are TRBV12-3 or TRBV12-4 and TRBJ2-1; maybe TRBD2 (5 bases). This CDR3 is built from 13 residues. The V gene lost 4 bases and the J gene lost 6 bases, with 10 bases spanning the gap. The CDR3 nucleotides read TGTGCCAGCAGTTCGGAGGCTTTCAATGAGCAGTTCTTC. Translation: CASSSEAFNEQFF.